The 32 T cell receptor beta chains presented below share a single source sample, sequenced in a study of T cell repertoires in cytomegalovirus infection. TCRdb itself ran the reads through MiXCR, one entry per CDR3 protein. The data show some 70,000 distinct CDR3 sequences, approximately 22% seen once. What these receptors recognize is not known. The material sequenced was PBMCs, sequenced either directly or after in vitro stimulation (not recorded which). These receptors were taken from a human donor in good health (CMV status not recorded). Some clones in this sample may be carry-over from other donors' samples.

As for this clonotype: This may be a read error, as it is one base from a much larger clone. V gene TRBV7-8 combines with J gene TRBJ2-2; maybe TRBD1 (5 bases). CDR1 and CDR2 (germline): SGHVS, FQNEAQ. V gave up 8 bases and J gave up 3 bases, with 13 bases separating them. The CDR3 loop spans 14 amino acids. The CDR3 bases are TGTGCCAGCGGCAGAGACAGATACACCGGGGAGCTGTTTTTT. As protein: CASGRDRYTGELFF.

This clonotype was recorded at least ten times. The genes are TRBV7-2 and TRBJ1-2; TRBD1 matches at 7 bases. Trimming took 5 bases from V and 6 from J; bases not matched to a gene: 9. Germline V CDR1 and CDR2: SGHTA, FQGNSA. This CDR3 comprises 14 residues. CDR3: CASSRRGQGDGYTF. CDR3 in DNA: TGTGCCAGCAGCCGTAGGGGGCAGGGGGATGGCTACACCTTC.

This sequence joins TRBV28 and TRBJ1-1; D unclear. The CDR3 sequence is 15 residues long. The germline V and J ends were trimmed by 4 bases and 5 bases, with 17 bases remaining between them. Germline V gene sequence: CDR1 MDHEN, CDR2 SYDVKM. The CDR3 is CASSSSGNSWTEAFF. The DNA of the CDR3 is TGTGCCAGCAGTTCTAGCGGGAACTCGTGGACTGAAGCTTTCTTT.

The chain carries TRBV5-4 and TRBJ2-3, with D hard to call. The CDR3 has 13 residues. V dropped 2 bases and J dropped 3 bases, with 7 bases sitting between them. Looked up from germline, CDR1 is SGHNT and CDR2 is YYREEE (reference sequence). The CDR3 nucleotides are TGTGCCAGCAGCTTTCTAGGGACAGATACGCAGTATTTT. Encoded protein: CASSFLGTDTQYF.

This clonotype was found a few times. The chain links TRBV7-9 to TRBJ2-1; no definite D call. The length of the CDR3 is 12 residues. Between the trimmed V and J ends, which lost 11 bases and 2 bases, there was a span of 10 bases. Looked up from germline, CDR1 is SEHNR and CDR2 is FQNEAQ (reference sequence). The CDR3 bases are TGTGCCGAAGAATTAGCCTACAATGAGCAGTTCTTC. Amino acid sequence: CAEELAYNEQFF.

In this sample, this clonotype turned up a few times. The V gene is TRBV6-2 or TRBV6-3, the J gene TRBJ1-2; D is unresolved. Trimming left V 7 bases short and J 4 bases short, with 25 bases between. CDR1 and CDR2 from the germline V gene are MNHEY and SVGEGT. The CDR3 length is 17 residues. The CDR3: CASTHLPGRLDPYGYTF. As DNA, the CDR3 is TGTGCCAGCACTCATCTCCCCGGACGGCTCGATCCCTATGGCTACACCTTC.

The chain employs TRBV20-1 and TRBJ2-5, with D tentatively TRBD2 (5 bases). This CDR3 spans 14 amino acids. V lost 6 bases to trimming and J lost 3 bases, with 17 bases between them. Looked up from germline, CDR1 is DFQATT and CDR2 is SNEGSKA (reference sequence). The CDR3 DNA is TGCAGTGCCACCACCCCCTGGGAGAAAGAGACCCAGTACTTC. Translation gives CSATTPWEKETQYF.

Comment on this clonotype: A read error is possible here, since a much larger clone lies one base away. This CDR3 is missing its conserved last phenylalanine or tryptophan, likely due to a read error. The chain combines TRBV7-4 with TRBJ2-5; unclear D gene. Trimming took off 1 base at V and 5 bases at J, with 11 bases between the two ends. CDR1 is SGHVT, CDR2 SQSDAQ, per germline. The CDR3 length is 14 residues. As DNA, the CDR3 is TGTGCCAGCAGCTTAGTCACGGGTGTGGAGACCCAGTACTAC. Translating it yields CASSLVTGVETQYY.

The V call is TRBV29-1, the J call TRBJ2-1; TRBD1 matches at 10 bases. V was clipped by 6 bases and J by 3 bases; unmatched bases: 5. The germline gives CDR1 SQVTM, CDR2 ANQGSEA. CDR3 length: 14 residues. The CDR3: CSVAGTGVYNEQFF. The CDR3 region has the DNA TGCAGCGTGGCCGGGACAGGGGTCTACAATGAGCAGTTCTTC.

The gene calls are TRBV18 and TRBJ2-5, with D possibly being TRBD2 (6 bases). With 3 bases removed from V and 1 base from J, the gap between germline ends came to 15 bases. CDR1 is KGHSH, CDR2 LQKENI, per germline. CDR3 length equals 16 residues. The CDR3 loop reads CASSPVAGTVQETQYF. CDR3 coding DNA: TGTGCCAGCTCACCCGTCGCGGGGACTGTCCAAGAGACCCAGTACTTC.

V and J are TRBV20-1 and TRBJ2-7, with D possibly TRBD2 on 6 matching bases. This CDR3 comprises 14 residues. Looked up from germline, CDR1 is DFQATT and CDR2 is SNEGSKA (reference sequence). The V end lost 6 bases, the J end lost 2 bases, and 17 bases lay between the germline ends. The CDR3 protein is CSAHDPGLTYEQYF. Written as DNA, the CDR3 is TGCAGTGCCCATGACCCGGGACTTACCTACGAGCAGTACTTC.

The chain employs TRBV7-6 and TRBJ1-2; 11 nucleotides line up with TRBD1. Germline V gene data show CDR1 as SGHVS and CDR2 as FNYEAQ. This CDR3 region has 17 residues. The trim removed 5 bases at V and 6 bases at J, leaving 14 bases unmatched. CDR3 sequence (DNA): TGTGCCAGCAGCCCACGGACAGGGGGCGCAAATTTGGATGGCTACACCTTC. It yields the protein CASSPRTGGANLDGYTF. The whole variable domain, filled in from reference TRBV7-6 and TRBJ1-2, reads GAGVSQSPRYKVTKRGQDVALRCDPISGHVSLYWYRQALGQGPEFLTYFNYEAQQDKSGLPNDRFSAERPEGSISTLTIQRTEQRDSAMYRCASSPRTGGANLDGYTFGSGTRLTVV.

J is TRBJ1-1 and V is TRBV28; no clear D. Germline-derived CDR1 and CDR2 are MDHEN and SYDVKM. V lost 5 bases and J lost 4, with 17 bases in between. The CDR3 is made up of 15 amino acids. This CDR3 is CASSPGSSGGTEAFF. CDR3 nucleotide sequence: TGTGCCAGCAGTCCGGGTTCTTCTGGCGGCACTGAAGCTTTCTTT.

The V call is TRBV2, the J call TRBJ2-2; D call uncertain. The CDR3 extends over 14 amino acids. Deletions cut 6 bases from V and 0 bases from J, with 8 bases between. The V gene's germline CDR1 is SNHLY and CDR2 FYNNEI. DNA of the CDR3: TGTGCCAGCAGAGATGCGGCGAACACCGGGGAGCTGTTTTTT. Its translation is CASRDAANTGELFF.

This clonotype has more than one count but fewer than ten. The rearrangement uses TRBV2 and TRBJ1-2; no reliable D call. The CDR3 has 14 amino acids. Trimming shortened V by 2 bases and J by 4 bases, and 11 bases separated the two germline ends. CDR1 and CDR2 (germline): SNHLY, FYNNEI. The CDR3 reads CASSESEVVYGYTF. DNA for the CDR3: TGTGCCAGCAGTGAATCGGAAGTAGTCTATGGCTACACCTTC.

The rearrangement uses TRBV23-1 and TRBJ2-5, with D unresolved. TRBV23-1 is noted as an ORF with a role that remains uncertain. The length of the CDR3 is 12 residues. With 3 bases removed from V and 4 bases from J, the gap between germline ends came to 6 bases. The CDR3: CASSHSVETQYF. The CDR3 DNA sequence: TGCGCCAGCAGTCATTCCGTAGAGACCCAGTACTTC.

This clonotype has just a few counts. The J gene is TRBJ2-7, the V gene TRBV4-1; D unclear. Trimming removed 1 base at V and 4 bases at J, with 26 bases between. Germline loops: CDR1 MGHRA, CDR2 YSYEKL. This CDR3 has 19 residues. CDR3 protein: CASSQAPSRNFAFGYEQYV. The CDR3 DNA is TGCGCCAGCAGCCAAGCCCCGAGCAGGAACTTCGCGTTCGGTTACGAGCAGTACGTC.

The rearrangement uses TRBV7-2 and TRBJ1-5; D is perhaps TRBD1 (6 bases). This CDR3 contains 15 residues. Trimming took 1 base from V and 8 from J, leaving 15 bases between them. Germline V gene data show CDR1 as SGHTA and CDR2 as FQGNSA. The CDR3 is CASSLGGARAEPQHF. The CDR3 bases are TGTGCCAGCAGCTTAGGGGGGGCCAGAGCTGAGCCCCAGCATTTT. Based on the CDR3 plus reference TRBV7-2 and TRBJ1-5, the full variable domain is GAGVSQSPSNKVTEKGKDVELRCDPISGHTALYWYRQSLGQGLEFLIYFQGNSAPDKSGLPSDRFSAERTGGSVSTLTIQRTQQEDSAVYLCASSLGGARAEPQHFGDGTRLSIL.

Many counts were recorded for this clonotype. The chain joins TRBV7-2 to TRBJ2-3; 10 nucleotides line up with TRBD2. Germline CDR1 and CDR2: SGHTA and FQGNSA. The CDR3 has 16 residues. V shed 6 bases and J 9 bases; nucleotides not matched to a gene: 15. CDR3 nucleotide sequence: TGTGCCAGCAGGCCACCGGGACTAGCGAACAGTCGCACGCAGTATTTT. Its translation is CASRPPGLANSRTQYF.

This clonotype was counted a few times. The V gene is TRBV6-1, the J gene TRBJ2-2, with 9 bases identical to TRBD2. The CDR3 consists of 15 residues. V shed 6 bases and J 6 bases; nucleotides not matched to a gene: 8. In germline, CDR1 is MNHNS, CDR2 SASEGT. The CDR3 DNA reads TGTGCCAGCAGCCGGACCGGCGGGAGGGCCGGGGAGCTGTTTTTT. This translates into CASSRTGGRAGELFF.

This clonotype turned up a few times. The rearrangement links TRBV7-2 to TRBJ2-7; tentative D call: TRBD2 (5 bases). Trimming left V 1 base short and J 0 bases short, with 13 bases between. Germline CDR1 and CDR2: SGHTA and FQGNSA. The CDR3 length is 16 residues. The chain's CDR3 is CASSLVVGGSSYEQYV. The CDR3, as DNA: TGTGCCAGCAGCTTAGTGGTCGGAGGCAGCTCCTACGAGCAGTACGTC.

The chain recombines TRBV4-1 with TRBJ2-1, with D tentatively TRBD2 (6 bases). The CDR3 totals 15 residues. V lost 1 base, J lost 4 bases, and 11 bases lay in between. Germline CDR1 MGHRA, CDR2 YSYEKL. The DNA for the CDR3 is TGCGCCAGCAGCCAAGGAATTAGCGGTTACAATGAGCAGTTCTTC. Translation gives CASSQGISGYNEQFF.

This clonotype has ten or more counts. The chain couples TRBV7-6 to TRBJ2-5; 14 nucleotides agree with TRBD2. J gave up 4 bases and V 5 bases, and 3 bases lay outside the gene matches. The V gene's germline CDR1 is SGHVS and CDR2 FNYEAQ. The CDR3 contains 15 residues. The CDR3 loop is CASSRLAGGRETQYF. In DNA, the CDR3 is TGTGCCAGCAGCCGACTAGCGGGAGGGCGAGAGACCCAGTACTTC.

This clonotype was picked up many times. The chain couples TRBV7-9 to TRBJ2-1; 9 bases agree with TRBD2. J lost 1 base, V lost 4 bases, and 2 bases had no gene match. The CDR3 covers 15 residues. The germline CDR1 and CDR2 sequences are SEHNR and FQNEAQ (reference sequence). The CDR3 sequence is CASSWSGRSYNEQFF. CDR3 nucleotides: TGTGCCAGCAGCTGGAGCGGGAGGTCCTACAATGAGCAGTTCTTC.

This chain joins TRBV29-1 and TRBJ1-1, with D tentatively TRBD1 (6 bases). CDR3 length: 14 amino acids. The germline CDR1 and CDR2 sequences are SQVTM and ANQGSEA. The V end lost 7 bases, the J end lost 1 base, and 16 bases lay between the germline ends. CDR3 sequence reads: CSAGAGDRNTEAFF. The CDR3 nucleotides read TGCAGCGCGGGGGCCGGGGATAGGAACACTGAAGCTTTCTTT.

V and J are TRBV5-1 and TRBJ2-5; the D gene is possibly TRBD1 (5 bases). The CDR3 is made up of 12 amino acids. With 4 bases removed from V and 5 bases from J, the gap between germline ends came to 9 bases. The germline gives CDR1 SGHRS, CDR2 YFSETQ. The CDR3 coding sequence is TGCGCCAGCAGCAAGGGGCGGGAGACCCAGTACTTC. Residues: CASSKGRETQYF.

This clonotype came up a few times. The chain combines TRBV5-6 with TRBJ1-2; 7 bases match TRBD1. This CDR3 is built from 15 residues. V gave up 5 bases and J gave up 1 base; unmatched junction bases: 8. The germline V gene has CDR1 SGHDT and CDR2 YYEEEE. The CDR3, as DNA: TGTGCCAGCAGTTCCTCGGGACAGCTTAACTATGGCTACACCTTC. It translates to CASSSSGQLNYGYTF.

This clonotype was observed a few times. The rearrangement links TRBV6-1 to TRBJ2-3, with 7 bases that match TRBD2. CDR3 length equals 15 residues. CDR1 and CDR2 from the germline V gene are MNHNS and SASEGT. The trim removed 10 bases at V and 2 bases at J, leaving 12 bases unmatched. CDR3 amino acids: CATGPSSGNTDTQYF. The CDR3 DNA reads TGTGCCACCGGCCCCTCTAGCGGAAACACAGATACGCAGTATTTT.

V and J are TRBV3-1 and TRBJ2-1; D possibly matches TRBD1 or TRBD2 (5 bases each). The CDR3 is 15 residues long. Trimming left V 4 bases short and J 7 bases short, with 17 bases between. Per the germline V gene, CDR1 is LGHDT and CDR2 is YNNKEL (reference sequence). In nucleotides, the CDR3 is TGTGCCAGCAGCCGATCTGGGGGTACAATGAATGAGCAGTTCTTC. Translating it yields CASSRSGGTMNEQFF.

V usage is TRBV15 and J usage is TRBJ2-1; 12 bases map to TRBD2. Germline assignment: CDR1 LNHNV and CDR2 YYDKDF (reference sequence). This CDR3 has 14 amino acids. The junction had 7 bases not matched to a gene; V was cut back by 4 bases and J by 12 bases. This chain's CDR3 is CATSIRTSGAGQFF. CDR3 sequence (DNA): TGTGCCACCAGCATCCGGACTAGCGGGGCGGGGCAGTTCTTC.

This clonotype was recorded many times. The chain joins TRBV7-2 to TRBJ1-6; 10 bases line up with TRBD1. J lost 2 bases, V lost 7 bases, and 8 bases had no gene match. Germline values: CDR1 SGHTA, CDR2 FQGNSA. The CDR3 has 17 residues. The DNA of the CDR3 is TGTGCCAGCACCGAAGCGACAGGGGGCGCCTATAATTCACCCCTCCACTTT. Its translation: CASTEATGGAYNSPLHF.

This clonotype occurred a few times. The CDR3 DNA reads as TGCAGTGCTCGGGGCGACCAAGAGACCCAGTACTTC. Protein sequence: CSARGDQETQYF. This chain joins TRBV20-1 and TRBJ2-5; D tentatively reads TRBD1 or TRBD2 (5 bases each). V was shortened by 5 bases and J by 0 bases, with 7 bases between the two germline ends. Germline loops: CDR1 DFQATT, CDR2 SNEGSKA (reference sequence). The CDR3 runs to 12 residues.